A single sample gave rise to the 30 T cell receptor beta chains below, sequenced in a study of cytomegalovirus exposure and HLA in healthy donors. Primers included in the PCR were 60 Vbeta and 13 Jbeta primers. Method: immunoSEQ multiplex PCR; TCRdb's copy keeps in-frame clones and lacks some. The table shows about 110,000 clones, with roughly 80% occurring only once. The sample taken for sequencing was PBMCs. Source of these receptors: a woman aged 40 to 55 in good health and CMV-seropositive.

This chain connects TRBV10-3 to TRBJ2-6; the match to TRBD1 covers 9 bases. The CDR3 contains 19 residues. Germline trimming cut 8 bases from V and 0 bases from J; bases unmatched to any gene: 14. Per germline, CDR1 ENHRY and CDR2 SYGVKD. The CDR3 here is CAIPAVEDRGFSGANVLTF. CDR3 nucleotide sequence: TGTGCCATCCCGGCAGTTGAGGACAGGGGATTCTCTGGGGCCAACGTCCTGACTTTC.

V is TRBV10-3 and J is TRBJ2-1; TRBD2 agrees at 9 bases. The germline V gene encodes CDR1 ENHRY and CDR2 SYGVKD. The V gene end was trimmed by 4 bases and the J gene end by 10 bases; junction bases not matched to a gene: 8. The CDR3 has 14 amino acids. This CDR3 reads CAISVGGRAFEQFF. For the CDR3, the DNA is TGTGCCATCAGTGTCGGCGGGAGGGCCTTCGAGCAGTTCTTC.

This clone was counted only a few times. The V and J genes are TRBV9 and TRBJ1-2, with a tentative D call TRBD1 (6 bases). The CDR3 length is 15 residues. Trimming removed 0 bases from V and 0 bases from J, with 9 bases in between. Germline CDR1 is SGDLS and CDR2 is YYNGEE. Here the CDR3 reads CASSVGTVANYGYTF. CDR3 nucleotides: TGTGCCAGCAGCGTAGGGACAGTAGCTAACTATGGCTACACCTTC.

Concerning this clone itself: The junction and the germline gene differ at one end; a read error may be behind it. The DNA for the CDR3 is TGTTCCAGCAGCTTCAGCGATGGCTACACCTTC. Protein sequence: CSSSFSDGYTF. J is TRBJ1-2 and V is TRBV7-9; D not certain. Germline V gives CDR1 SEHNR, CDR2 FQNEAQ (reference sequence). The CDR3 length is 11 residues.

In its sample, this clone was seen once. The gene calls are TRBV5-1 and TRBJ2-7; possibly TRBD1 for D (5 bases). V was clipped by 2 bases and J by 0 bases, with 12 bases between them. Per the germline V gene, CDR1 is SGHRS and CDR2 is YFSETQ. This CDR3 comprises 15 residues. The CDR3 nucleotides read TGCGCCAGCAGCTTAGGGGCGGCGGACTCCTACGAGCAGTACTTC. This gives the protein CASSLGAADSYEQYF. Filled out from reference TRBV5-1 and TRBJ2-7, the complete variable domain reads KAGVTQTPRYLIKTRGQQVTLSCSPISGHRSVSWYQQTPGQGLQFLFEYFSETQRNKGNFPGRFSGRQFSNSRSEMNVSTLELGDSALYLCASSLGAADSYEQYFGPGTRLTVT.

The chain is built from TRBV28 and TRBJ2-5; 9 positions match TRBD1. The CDR3 loop spans 15 amino acids. From germline, CDR1 is MDHEN and CDR2 SYDVKM. V gave up 5 bases and J gave up 3 bases; unmatched junction bases: 7. The CDR3 is CASSRPGTGKETQYF. Here the CDR3 DNA reads TGTGCCAGCAGTCGCCCTGGGACAGGGAAAGAGACCCAGTACTTC.

The gene calls are TRBV5-5 and TRBJ2-7, with 9 bases identical to TRBD1. Germline V lookup: CDR1 SGHKS, CDR2 YYEKEE (reference sequence). The CDR3 runs 14 residues. The junction had 5 bases not matched to a gene; V was cut back by 0 bases and J by 7 bases. The CDR3 here is CASSLVQGAREQYF. In DNA, the CDR3 is TGTGCCAGCAGCTTGGTACAGGGGGCTAGGGAGCAGTACTTC.

This clone was seen only once. This rearrangement joins TRBV9 to TRBJ2-5; no reliable D call. Germline V lookup: CDR1 SGDLS, CDR2 YYNGEE. CDR3 length: 13 amino acids. V lost 3 bases to trimming and J lost 1 base, with 7 bases between them. CDR3 region: CASSGGIQETQYF. In DNA form, the CDR3 reads TGTGCCAGCAGCGGAGGTATCCAAGAGACCCAGTACTTC.

In the case of this clone: At one boundary the junction diverges from the germline segment, which might be a read error. The chain links TRBV10-2 to TRBJ1-2; D is unclear. This CDR3 is 13 amino acids long. CDR1 WSHSY and CDR2 SAAADI come from the germline V gene. The CDR3 protein is CASSESVTYGHTF. CDR3 DNA sequence: TGCGCCAGCAGTGAGTCCGTCACATATGGCCACACCTTC.

This chain joins TRBV28 and TRBJ1-4, with 7 bases fitting TRBD1. CDR1 is MDHEN, CDR2 SYDVKM, per germline. V shed 5 bases, J shed 6 bases, and the junction held 9 bases outside the gene matches. The CDR3 consists of 15 residues. CDR3 in DNA: TGTGCCAGCAGTCCGTCGACAGGGCATTATGAAAAACTGTTTTTT. Translated, it gives CASSPSTGHYEKLFF.

V and J are TRBV4-2 and TRBJ2-5; TRBD2 might be the D (5 bases). V gave up 2 bases and J gave up 5 bases, with 18 bases separating them. The CDR3 runs to 16 residues. Germline-derived CDR1 and CDR2 are LGHNA and YNFKEQ. The CDR3 loop is CASSQRQSSFAETQYF. The CDR3 DNA reads TGTGCCAGCAGCCAACGACAATCTAGCTTCGCGGAGACCCAGTACTTC.

This clone was observed once. The J gene is TRBJ2-7, the V gene TRBV14; perhaps TRBD1 as D (6 bases). V shed 1 base and J shed 2 bases, with 18 bases lying between them. The CDR3 consists of 17 residues. Germline V CDR1 and CDR2: SGHDN, FVKESK. The CDR3 coding sequence is TGTGCCAGCAGCCAAGGGTGGGGCCGGGACACGGCCTACGAGCAGTACTTC. This gives the protein CASSQGWGRDTAYEQYF.

The chain couples TRBV11-1 to TRBJ1-4, with no clear D. CDR3 size: 13 residues. The germline V gene encodes CDR1 SGHAT and CDR2 FQDESV (reference sequence). The V end lost 2 bases, the J end lost 5 bases, and 6 bases lay between the germline ends. The CDR3, as DNA: TGTGCCAGCAGCTTATCCGGGAATGAAAAACTGTTTTTT. Translating it yields CASSLSGNEKLFF.

As to this clone: Other DNA sequences in this sample translate to the same CDR3. CDR3 nucleotides: TGTGCCAGCAGCCCGGGTGGGCGGGATAGCAATCAGCCCCAGCATTTT. Translated: CASSPGGRDSNQPQHF. The chain is built from TRBV28 and TRBJ1-5; D call uncertain. The V and J ends lost 6 bases and 0 bases respectively, with 15 bases between them. There are 16 residues in the CDR3. Germline V gives CDR1 MDHEN, CDR2 SYDVKM. The whole variable domain, filled in from reference TRBV28 and TRBJ1-5, reads DVKVTQSSRYLVKRTGEKVFLECVQDMDHENMFWYRQDPGLGLRLIYFSYDVKMKEKGDIPEGYSVSREKKERFSLILESASTNQTSMYLCASSPGGRDSNQPQHFGDGTRLSIL.

The chain uses TRBV28 and TRBJ1-4, with unresolved D. Trimming removed 5 bases at V and 0 bases at J, with 10 bases between. This CDR3 has 15 amino acids. CDR1 is MDHEN and CDR2 is SYDVKM in the germline V gene. CDR3 sequence (DNA): TGTGCCAGCAGTGGAGACGGGGCAACTAATGAAAAACTGTTTTTT. Residues: CASSGDGATNEKLFF.

This clone was counted a single time. This chain links TRBV6-1 with TRBJ1-5; no clear D. V lost 2 bases and J lost 4, with 9 bases in between. Germline CDR1 MNHNS, CDR2 SASEGT. This CDR3 spans 14 amino acids. This CDR3 reads CASSETTYNQPQHF. CDR3 DNA sequence: TGTGCCAGCAGTGAAACGACATATAATCAGCCCCAGCATTTT.

The V gene is TRBV5-4, the J gene TRBJ2-5; weak D call: TRBD2 (7 bases). This CDR3 is built from 15 residues. Germline lookup yields CDR1 SGHNT and CDR2 YYREEE (reference sequence). V lost 6 bases and J lost 3, with 18 bases in between. As DNA, the CDR3 is TGTGCCAGCAAGGAAAAGCGGGACATCAAAGAGACCCAGTACTTC. It translates to CASKEKRDIKETQYF.

The V call is TRBV5-6, the J call TRBJ2-3, with D perhaps matching TRBD1 (5 bases). The germline V and J ends were trimmed by 0 bases and 2 bases, with 10 bases remaining between them. The V gene's germline CDR1 is SGHDT and CDR2 YYEEEE. The CDR3 covers 15 residues. CDR3 sequence: CASSLGGYPTDTQYF. CDR3 nucleotide sequence: TGTGCCAGCAGCTTGGGGGGCTACCCCACAGATACGCAGTATTTT.

The V and J genes are TRBV7-9 and TRBJ2-3; possibly TRBD1 for D (6 bases). The germline V gene has CDR1 SEHNR and CDR2 FQNEAQ (reference sequence). V lost 7 bases to trimming and J lost 5 bases, with 22 bases between them. CDR3 length equals 16 residues. The CDR3 sequence is CASTNPNREGGDTQYF. The CDR3 DNA is TGTGCCAGCACCAACCCAAACAGGGAAGGCGGAGATACGCAGTATTTT.

For this clone: The junction and the germline gene differ at one end; a read error may be behind it. The chain combines TRBV9 with TRBJ2-4; D is uncertain. This CDR3 contains 17 residues. Germline CDR1 is SGDLS and CDR2 is YYNGEE. The CDR3 sequence is CASGVETSFSAKNIQYF. In nucleotides, the CDR3 is TGTGCCAGCGGCGTAGAGACAAGTTTTTCGGCCAAAAACATTCAGTACTTC.

The chain links TRBV10-1 to TRBJ2-1; TRBD1 is a possible D gene (6 bases). Per germline, CDR1 WNHNN and CDR2 SYGVQD (reference sequence). Trimming shortened V by 3 bases and J by 9 bases, and 15 bases separated the two germline ends. CDR3 length equals 14 residues. The CDR3 region is CASSDRGVLAEQFF. The CDR3 DNA sequence: TGCGCCAGCAGTGACAGGGGAGTTTTGGCTGAGCAGTTCTTC.

This clone has only a few counts. The genes are TRBV2 and TRBJ2-7; 8 nucleotides align to TRBD1. The germline gives CDR1 SNHLY, CDR2 FYNNEI. The CDR3 covers 15 residues. V was clipped by 7 bases and J by 4 bases; unmatched bases: 12. In DNA form, the CDR3 reads TGTGCCAGCACCGAGGGGGCAGGGGGCTATTACGAGCAGTACTTC. Translated, it gives CASTEGAGGYYEQYF.

The count of this clone is one. The V gene is TRBV28, the J gene TRBJ1-2, with TRBD1 as a possible D gene (5 bases). This CDR3 is 15 amino acids long. Per germline, CDR1 MDHEN and CDR2 SYDVKM. Trimming shortened V by 2 bases and J by 4 bases, and 14 bases separated the two germline ends. The CDR3 DNA is TGTGCCAGCAGTTTACCAAGGGGCTTTGGCTATGGCTACACCTTC. This encodes CASSLPRGFGYGYTF.

The CDR3 DNA follows: TGTGCCAGCAGTTTTAGGGCTCACAGGGGCAATCAGCCCCAGCATTTT. Its protein product is CASSFRAHRGNQPQHF. The V gene is TRBV28, the J gene TRBJ1-5; possible D gene TRBD1, 6 bases. With 3 bases removed from V and 2 bases from J, the gap between germline ends came to 14 bases. This CDR3 comprises 16 residues. Germline CDR1 and CDR2: MDHEN and SYDVKM.

With regard to this clone: One junction end does not reproduce the germline sequence, and a read error may be involved. The rearrangement uses TRBV7-9 and TRBJ2-7; 7 nucleotides align to TRBD2. The V gene's germline CDR1 is SEHNR and CDR2 FQNEAQ (reference sequence). The CDR3 sequence is 14 residues long. In DNA form, the CDR3 reads TGTTCCAGCAGCCAGACTAGCCTGGGATGGGAGCAGTACTTC. Translated, it gives CSSSQTSLGWEQYF.

This rearrangement joins TRBV11-3 to TRBJ2-4; D perhaps matches TRBD1 (5 bases). Trimming took 5 bases from V and 13 from J, leaving 15 bases between them. The CDR3 totals 12 residues. Germline CDR1 reads SGHNT; CDR2 reads YENEEA. The CDR3 DNA sequence: TGTGCCAGCAGCCCACAAAGGGGCGACCAGTACTTC. This gives the protein CASSPQRGDQYF. The variable domain in full, completed from reference TRBV11-3 and TRBJ2-4, reads EAGVVQSPRYKIIEKKQPVAFWCNPISGHNTLYWYLQNLGQGPELLIRYENEEAVDDSQLPKDRFSAERLKGVDSTLKIQPAELGDSAVYLCASSPQRGDQYFGAGTRLSVL.

The CDR3 DNA follows: TGTGCCAGCAGTTCCCCGACTAGCGCCGGAGATACGCAGTATTTT. Protein product: CASSSPTSAGDTQYF. The chain couples TRBV28 to TRBJ2-3; 8 positions agree with TRBD2. Germline lookup yields CDR1 MDHEN and CDR2 SYDVKM. Trimming took 4 bases from V and 5 from J; bases not matched to a gene: 8. CDR3 length: 15 residues.

This clone was observed a handful of times. The chain carries TRBV6-1 and TRBJ1-1; D possibly corresponds to TRBD1 (5 bases). CDR1 is MNHNS and CDR2 is SASEGT in the germline V gene. The CDR3 is 14 amino acids. The V gene lost 6 bases and the J gene lost 0 bases, with 11 bases spanning the gap. CDR3 nucleotides: TGTGCCAGCAGCGACGGGGGGATGAACACTGAAGCTTTCTTT. It codes for CASSDGGMNTEAFF.

This rearrangement joins TRBV29-1 to TRBJ2-7; no clear D gene. The germline V gene encodes CDR1 SQVTM and CDR2 ANQGSEA. There are 13 residues in the CDR3. V gave up 6 bases and J gave up 0 bases, with 12 bases separating them. The DNA of the CDR3 is TGCAGCGTCCTGACACGAAGCTCCTACGAGCAGTACTTC. Translating it yields CSVLTRSSYEQYF.

The chain employs TRBV19 and TRBJ2-4; TRBD1 aligns across 12 bases. This CDR3 has 15 residues. The junction had 1 base not matched to a gene; V was cut back by 6 bases and J by 1 base. Germline loops: CDR1 LNHDA, CDR2 SQIVND (reference sequence). CDR3 nucleotides: TGTGCCAGTAGGGGACAGGGGGCGGCCAAAAACATTCAGTACTTC. This sequence encodes CASRGQGAAKNIQYF.